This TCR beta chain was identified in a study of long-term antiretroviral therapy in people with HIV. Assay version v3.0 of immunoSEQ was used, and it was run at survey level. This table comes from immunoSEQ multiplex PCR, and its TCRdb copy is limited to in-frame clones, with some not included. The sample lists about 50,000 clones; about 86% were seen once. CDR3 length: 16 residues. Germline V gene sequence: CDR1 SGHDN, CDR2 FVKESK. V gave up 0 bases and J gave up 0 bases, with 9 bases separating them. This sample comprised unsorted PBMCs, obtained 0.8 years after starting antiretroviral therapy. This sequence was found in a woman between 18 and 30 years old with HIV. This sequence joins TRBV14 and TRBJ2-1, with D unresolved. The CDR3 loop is CASSQDLGSSYNEQFF. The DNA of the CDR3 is TGTGCCAGCAGCCAAGATCTTGGCAGCTCCTACAATGAGCAGTTCTTC.